This T cell receptor beta chain was captured by sequencing in a study of STAT5B mutations in CD4+ large granular lymphocyte leukemia. Sequenced by immunoSEQ multiplex PCR; TCRdb stores in-frame clones only, minus some. This sample has 34,000 or so clones, with roughly 80% found just once. The V gene lost 4 bases and the J gene lost 5 bases, with 23 bases spanning the gap. The length of the CDR3 is 17 residues. CDR1 and CDR2 (germline): SNHLY, FYNNEI. The receptor was isolated from a human donor in good health. J is TRBJ2-5 and V is TRBV2; maybe TRBD1 (6 bases). Source material: CD4+ T cells from blood buffy coats. CDR3 sequence (DNA): TGTGCCAGCAGTGTCGCCCCCCCCAGGGGCGGTGGGGAGACCCAGTACTTC. Its translation: CASSVAPPRGGGETQYF.